Shown below are 22 T cell receptor beta chains from a single sample sequenced in a study of early T cells in non-severe SARS-CoV-2 infection. TCRdb recomputed calls from the 5' RACE reads with MiXCR, one row per CDR3 protein. This table holds about 58,000 distinct CDR3 sequences, roughly 13% found once. Sequenced: whole blood. The receptors stem from an adult who was a healthcare worker with PCR-confirmed SARS-CoV-2 infection or an uninfected control (not recorded which).

This clonotype was detected ten times or more. V gene TRBV5-1 combines with J gene TRBJ1-6; D gene ambiguous. Trimming took 1 base from V and 8 from J, leaving 10 bases between them. The germline V gene has CDR1 SGHRS and CDR2 YFSETQ. This CDR3 region has 14 residues. The CDR3 spells CASSLSGGDSPLHF. In DNA, the CDR3 is TGCGCCAGCAGCTTGAGCGGCGGGGATTCACCCCTCCACTTT.

This clonotype was counted a few times. CDR3 residues: CASSPSGGGYNEQFF. CDR3 nucleotide sequence: TGTGCCAGCAGCCCTAGCGGAGGCGGTTACAATGAGCAGTTCTTC. The chain is built from TRBV7-2 and TRBJ2-1, with 7 nucleotides matching TRBD2. The CDR3 consists of 15 residues. CDR1 SGHTA and CDR2 FQGNSA come from the germline V gene. The junction had 8 bases not matched to a gene; V was cut back by 5 bases and J by 4 bases. Combining the CDR3 with reference TRBV7-2 and TRBJ2-1 gives the whole variable domain GAGVSQSPSNKVTEKGKDVELRCDPISGHTALYWYRQSLGQGLEFLIYFQGNSAPDKSGLPSDRFSAERTGGSVSTLTIQRTQQEDSAVYLCASSPSGGGYNEQFFGPGTRLTVL.

This clonotype turned up a few times. V usage is TRBV19 and J usage is TRBJ1-3; TRBD1 might be the D (5 bases). CDR3 length: 14 residues. Trimming stripped 7 bases from V and 0 bases from J, with 10 bases between. The germline V gene encodes CDR1 LNHDA and CDR2 SQIVND (reference sequence). The CDR3 nucleotides read TGTGCCAGTACCAAGGGGTACTCTGGAAACACCATATATTTT. It is translated as CASTKGYSGNTIYF.

On this clonotype: A much bigger clone sits one base away, suggesting this may be a read error. The rearrangement uses TRBV20-1 and TRBJ2-4; D gene uncertain. Germline CDR1 reads DFQATT; CDR2 reads SNEGSKA (reference sequence). The CDR3 has 14 amino acids. CDR3 sequence: CSARDTVSKIIQYF. CDR3 coding DNA: TGCAGTGCTAGAGATACTGTGTCCAAAATCATTCAGTACTTC.

This CDR3 is CASSLPDREQFF. The CDR3 DNA is TGCGCCAGCAGCCTTCCTGACAGAGAGCAGTTCTTC. This chain uses TRBV5-1 with TRBJ2-1; the D gene is possibly TRBD1 (5 bases). The CDR3 consists of 12 residues. Germline assignment: CDR1 SGHRS and CDR2 YFSETQ. The V end lost 4 bases, the J end lost 10 bases, and 12 bases lay between the germline ends.

This clonotype has at least ten counts. This chain links TRBV4-1 with TRBJ2-2; 13 positions agree with TRBD2. The CDR3 is made up of 17 amino acids. The trim removed 2 bases at V and 4 bases at J, leaving 4 bases unmatched. Germline V gives CDR1 MGHRA, CDR2 YSYEKL. CDR3 sequence: CASSQRTSGSGTGELFF. DNA of the CDR3: TGCGCCAGCAGCCAACGGACTAGCGGGAGTGGCACCGGGGAGCTGTTTTTT.

A remark on this clonotype: A much bigger clone sits one base away, suggesting this may be a read error. V is TRBV29-1 and J is TRBJ2-1, with 14 bases identical to TRBD2. The CDR3 contains 19 residues. The germline V gene has CDR1 SQVTM and CDR2 ANQGSEA. J lost 4 bases, V lost 0 bases, and 11 bases had no gene match. CDR3 nucleotides: TGCAGCGTTGAAGATCCTTCCGACCGACTAGCGGGAGGGTACAATGAGCAGTTCTTC. Amino acid sequence: CSVEDPSDRLAGGYNEQFF.

In this sample, this clonotype turned up a few times. Its ends do not fully match the called genes, so a read error is possible. The gene calls are TRBV29-1 and TRBJ2-7; D may be TRBD2 (5 bases). CDR1 is SQVTM and CDR2 is ANQGSEA in the germline V gene. There are 13 residues in the CDR3. CDR3: CSVEELLGSEQYF. The CDR3 nucleotides read TGCAGCGTGGAAGAGTTATTAGGGAGCGAGCAGTACTTC.

This clonotype was counted many times. V usage is TRBV12-3 or TRBV12-4 and J usage is TRBJ1-6; maybe TRBD1 (6 bases). With 2 bases removed from V and 10 bases from J, the gap between germline ends came to 12 bases. The CDR3 covers 14 residues. Written as DNA, the CDR3 is TGTGCCAGCAGTTTAAAGGGGGTTGGCTCACCCCTCCACTTT. Protein product: CASSLKGVGSPLHF.

The CDR3 DNA sequence: TGTGCCACCAGTGGGGGGGATACGCAGTATTTT. It codes for CATSGGDTQYF. V and J are TRBV24-1 and TRBJ2-3; D is perhaps TRBD1 or TRBD2 (5 bases each). Trimming stripped 5 bases from V and 6 bases from J, with 5 bases between. The CDR3 spans 11 residues. Germline loops: CDR1 KGHDR, CDR2 SFDVKD.

Ten or more counts support this clonotype. This chain joins TRBV7-2 and TRBJ2-1, with 10 nucleotides matching TRBD1. The CDR3 contains 15 residues. Germline CDR1 is SGHTA and CDR2 is FQGNSA. The ends lost 7 bases at V and 9 bases at J; junction bases unmatched: 12. The CDR3 loop is CASTKTAGQGFEQFF. The CDR3 DNA sequence: TGTGCCAGCACAAAAACTGCGGGACAGGGGTTTGAGCAGTTCTTC.

This clonotype was detected only a few times. This rearrangement joins TRBV20-1 to TRBJ2-7, with D possibly being TRBD1 (5 bases). The germline V gene encodes CDR1 DFQATT and CDR2 SNEGSKA (reference sequence). The CDR3 is 15 residues long. Trimming removed 0 bases at V and 4 bases at J, with 16 bases between. The DNA for the CDR3 is TGCAGTGCTAGAGATCATTACCAGGGCCAATACGAGCAGTACTTC. It encodes CSARDHYQGQYEQYF.

The V and J genes are TRBV7-9 and TRBJ2-7, with D perhaps given as TRBD1 or TRBD2 (5 bases each). Germline V gene sequence: CDR1 SEHNR, CDR2 FQNEAQ (reference sequence). V was pared by 1 base and J by 0 bases, with 10 bases between. This CDR3 has 15 residues. CDR3 coding DNA: TGTGCCAGCAGCTTAGTTCTGGGGACCTCCTACGAGCAGTACTTC. It encodes CASSLVLGTSYEQYF.

Regarding this clonotype: This may be a read error: a much more frequent sequence differs by one nucleotide. The chain has TRBV9 and TRBJ2-7; TRBD1 is a possible D gene (5 bases). This CDR3 has 13 amino acids. Per germline, CDR1 SGDLS and CDR2 YYNGEE. V was trimmed by 0 bases and J by 10 bases, leaving 14 bases between them. Here the CDR3 DNA reads TGTGCCAGCAGCGTAGGACAGAACCCCGATCAGTACTTC. Translation: CASSVGQNPDQYF.

In its sample, this clonotype ranks as medium-sized. This rearrangement joins TRBV12-3 or TRBV12-4 to TRBJ2-3; no firm D call. V lost 3 bases and J 3 bases, leaving 10 bases between the germline ends. The CDR3 has 14 amino acids. The CDR3 here is CASSLEHRTDTQYF. DNA of the CDR3: TGTGCCAGCAGTTTGGAGCATCGAACAGATACGCAGTATTTT.

There are many counts of this clonotype. This chain links TRBV15 with TRBJ1-1; 7 bases line up with TRBD1. The V gene end was trimmed by 4 bases and the J gene end by 3 bases; junction bases not matched to a gene: 5. Germline loops: CDR1 LNHNV, CDR2 YYDKDF (reference sequence). CDR3 length: 14 residues. Here the CDR3 DNA reads TGTGCCACCAGCACGCAGGGGGTGTACACTGAAGCTTTCTTT. Its protein product is CATSTQGVYTEAFF.

The chain carries TRBV6-2 or TRBV6-3 and TRBJ2-5; D gene ambiguous. The CDR3 extends over 11 amino acids. V was pared by 7 bases and J by 5 bases, with 8 bases between. Germline values: CDR1 MNHEY, CDR2 SVGEGT. DNA for the CDR3: TGTGCCAGCATGGCGGTGGAGACCCAGTACTTC. It encodes CASMAVETQYF.

V and J are TRBV20-1 and TRBJ2-7, with 9 bases fitting TRBD2. Germline-derived CDR1 and CDR2 are DFQATT and SNEGSKA (reference sequence). CDR3 size: 16 residues. V gave up 6 bases and J gave up 2 bases; unmatched junction bases: 14. The CDR3 DNA follows: TGCAGTGCAATCTCCCCCCTAGCGGGGCTTACCTACGAGCAGTACTTC. Translated: CSAISPLAGLTYEQYF.

This clonotype appeared many times. The chain recombines TRBV7-9 with TRBJ2-7; perhaps D is TRBD1 or TRBD2 (6 bases each). V was cut by 4 bases and J by 6 bases, with 13 bases left in between. Germline V CDR1 and CDR2: SEHNR, FQNEAQ (reference sequence). The CDR3 totals 13 residues. The CDR3, as DNA: TGTGCCAGCAGCTATGCCAGGGGAGGCGAGCAGTACTTC. Protein: CASSYARGGEQYF.

CDR3 residues: CASSYSQRGQFF. The CDR3, as DNA: TGTGCCAGCAGTTACTCCCAAAGGGGGCAGTTCTTC. This chain joins TRBV6-6 and TRBJ2-1; D is perhaps TRBD1 (5 bases). Germline V CDR1 and CDR2: MNHNY, SVGAGI (reference sequence). CDR3 length equals 12 residues. Trimming shortened V by 0 bases and J by 12 bases, and 9 bases separated the two germline ends.

This clonotype was detected many times. CDR3 sequence: CASSLEQGVTEAFF. CDR3 DNA: TGTGCCAGCAGCTTAGAACAGGGGGTTACTGAAGCTTTCTTT. This chain joins TRBV11-2 and TRBJ1-1; TRBD1 agrees at 8 bases. This CDR3 spans 14 amino acids. V lost 0 bases, J lost 5 bases, and 2 bases stayed unmatched. Per the germline V gene, CDR1 is SGHAT and CDR2 is FQNNGV.

This clonotype was seen a handful of times. This rearrangement joins TRBV28 to TRBJ1-3; D ambiguous. Trimming shortened V by 3 bases and J by 8 bases, and 5 bases separated the two germline ends. CDR1 MDHEN and CDR2 SYDVKM come from the germline V gene. This CDR3 comprises 11 residues. CDR3 coding DNA: TGTGCCAGCAGTTTTTGGGACACCATATATTTT. Translated: CASSFWDTIYF.